This T cell receptor beta chain was documented in a study of response to subunit inactivated influenza vaccine. General study results and limits: Researchers suggested that each seasonal influenza vaccination recruits few new T cells.

TCRdb ran MiXCR on the RT-PCR reads and lists one entry per CDR3 protein. The data show a few hundred thousand distinct CDR3 sequences, with 20% to 25% seen just once and 10% to 13% held by the top ten. The V end lost 7 bases, the J end lost 0 bases, and 11 bases lay between the germline ends. The CDR3 spans 14 residues. Germline-derived CDR1 and CDR2 are SEHNR and FQNEAQ (reference sequence). This clonotype has just a few counts. Antigen unknown. This clonotype originated in a man between 50 and 69 years old who received an inactivated influenza vaccine. This chain uses TRBV7-9 with TRBJ2-3; D ambiguous. Sequencing was performed on PBMCs from blood, taken around 22 months after vaccination. Here the CDR3 reads CASIKHTSTDTQYF. CDR3 nucleotide sequence: TGTGCCAGCATCAAACATACTAGCACAGATACGCAGTATTTT.